Below, 14 T cell receptor beta chains from the same sample are listed, as sequenced in a study of T cell repertoires in cytomegalovirus infection. MiXCR was run by TCRdb on the reads, yielding one entry per CDR3 protein. The sample contains around 320,000 distinct CDR3 sequences, approximately 9.5% of which appear only once. The specimen was PBMCs. These receptors all stem from a human donor in good health (CMV status not recorded). Some clones in this sample may be carry-over from other donors' samples.

This clonotype was counted at least ten times. V gene TRBV28 combines with J gene TRBJ1-1; D might be TRBD1 (6 bases). The CDR3 has 15 residues. Germline CDR1 reads MDHEN; CDR2 reads SYDVKM. The ends were cut back, 5 bases at V and 1 base at J, with 14 bases in the middle. The DNA for the CDR3 is TGTGCCAGCAGTCCTCGGGGGCAGGGGAACACTGAAGCTTTCTTT. It yields the protein CASSPRGQGNTEAFF.

This chain links TRBV12-3 or TRBV12-4 with TRBJ1-5; D unclear. The CDR3 has 15 residues. Trimming took off 0 bases at V and 5 bases at J, with 11 bases between the two ends. In DNA form, the CDR3 reads TGTGCCAGCAGTTTAGCAGGAGGGTTCGATCAGCCCCAGCATTTT. It specifies CASSLAGGFDQPQHF.

The chain joins TRBV6-2 or TRBV6-3 to TRBJ1-1; 10 positions agree with TRBD1. The CDR3 has 14 residues. The germline V gene has CDR1 MNHEY and CDR2 SVGEGT. The V segment lost 4 bases and the J segment 10 bases; nucleotides outside the gene matches: 9. CDR3 coding DNA: TGTGCCAGCAGTTCGATATGGGACAGGGGAGCAGCTTTCTTT. Encoded protein: CASSSIWDRGAAFF.

As to this clonotype: Compared with germline, one end of the junction differs, possibly owing to a read error. The chain is built from TRBV3-1 and TRBJ2-3; no reliable D call. The CDR3 has 12 residues. The germline V gene has CDR1 LGHDT and CDR2 YNNKEL (reference sequence). CDR3 sequence (DNA): TGTGCCAGCAGCCAATACACAGATAAGCAGTATTTT. This gives the protein CASSQYTDKQYF.

This clonotype was detected many times. The V call is TRBV11-2, the J call TRBJ2-7; the D call may be TRBD1 or TRBD2 (6 bases each). This CDR3 spans 16 amino acids. Trimming cost V 0 bases and J 2 bases, with 14 bases left between them. Germline V gene data show CDR1 as SGHAT and CDR2 as FQNNGV. CDR3 amino acids: CASSLDGGGGTYEQYF. CDR3 sequence (DNA): TGTGCCAGCAGCTTAGATGGCGGAGGGGGGACCTACGAGCAGTACTTC.

This clonotype has a handful of counts. The V and J genes are TRBV27 and TRBJ1-2, with D uncertain. Trimming left V 5 bases short and J 6 bases short, with 16 bases between. The CDR3 is made up of 14 amino acids. CDR1 MNHEY and CDR2 SMNVEV come from the germline V gene (reference sequence). The chain's CDR3 is CASSPAGEYDGYTF. The DNA of the CDR3 is TGTGCCAGCAGTCCAGCGGGAGAGTATGATGGCTACACCTTC.

This clonotype was counted at least ten times. V usage is TRBV7-3 and J usage is TRBJ2-2; TRBD2 is a possible D gene (6 bases). The V gene lost 4 bases and the J gene lost 5 bases, with 11 bases spanning the gap. CDR1 is SGHTA, CDR2 FQGTGA, per germline. The CDR3 has 14 residues. This CDR3 reads CASSYSGRTGELFF. CDR3 nucleotides: TGTGCCAGCAGCTATAGCGGCCGGACCGGGGAGCTGTTTTTT.

This clonotype was observed at least ten times. J is TRBJ1-6 and V is TRBV7-2, with D hard to call. From germline, CDR1 is SGHTA and CDR2 FQGNSA. This CDR3 contains 12 residues. Trimming pared 5 bases from V and 5 bases from J, leaving 4 bases between. The CDR3 DNA reads TGTGCCAGCAGCCGAAATAATTCACCCCTCCACTTT. Protein product: CASSRNNSPLHF.

This clonotype was seen ten or more times. The rearrangement joins TRBV7-9 to TRBJ1-3, with TRBD1 as a possible D gene (5 bases). V was cut by 4 bases and J by 0 bases, with 10 bases left in between. There are 15 residues in the CDR3. CDR1 and CDR2 from the germline V gene are SEHNR and FQNEAQ (reference sequence). The CDR3, as DNA: TGTGCCAGCAGCTCCCCAGGGAACTCTGGAAACACCATATATTTT. Protein product: CASSSPGNSGNTIYF.

This clonotype has more than one count but fewer than ten. This chain links TRBV7-3 with TRBJ1-4; 8 nucleotides agree with TRBD1. The CDR3 runs to 16 residues. With 2 bases clipped from V and 4 bases from J, the junction kept 6 bases outside the gene matches. The germline V gene has CDR1 SGHTA and CDR2 FQGTGA. DNA for the CDR3: TGTGCCAGCAGCTTACAGCGGACAGGGCTTAATGAAAAACTGTTTTTT. Translation: CASSLQRTGLNEKLFF. The full variable domain, in which reference TRBV7-3 and TRBJ1-4 provide the parts outside the CDR3, is GAGVSQTPSNKVTEKGKYVELRCDPISGHTALYWYRQSLGQGPEFLIYFQGTGAADDSGLPNDRFFAVRPEGSVSTLKIQRTERGDSAVYLCASSLQRTGLNEKLFFGSGTQLSVL.

This clonotype was detected a few times. The chain is built from TRBV7-9 and TRBJ2-3; 8 bases fit TRBD1. The germline gives CDR1 SEHNR, CDR2 FQNEAQ (reference sequence). There are 15 residues in the CDR3. V trimming: 5 bases; J trimming: 0 bases; junction bases outside the gene matches: 4. The CDR3 spells CASSRWDRSTDTQYF. As DNA, the CDR3 is TGTGCCAGCAGCCGCTGGGACAGGAGCACAGATACGCAGTATTTT.

Many counts were recorded for this clonotype. The chain is built from TRBV7-2 and TRBJ1-4, with 9 nucleotides matching TRBD1. J lost 8 bases, V lost 6 bases, and 7 bases had no gene match. Germline V gene data show CDR1 as SGHTA and CDR2 as FQGNSA. CDR3 length: 14 residues. CDR3 in DNA: TGTGCCAGCAGGACCGGGACAGGGAACGAAAAACTGTTTTTT. This codes for CASRTGTGNEKLFF.

This clonotype was seen at least ten times. The chain employs TRBV12-3 or TRBV12-4 and TRBJ1-2, with 7 bases fitting TRBD1. The CDR3 length is 13 residues. J was trimmed by 3 bases and V by 5 bases; bases with no gene match: 3. The CDR3 reads CASSRGQDYGYTF. CDR3 bases: TGTGCCAGCAGTCGAGGACAGGACTATGGCTACACCTTC.

Of note for this clonotype: Mismatch with germline at one junction end may stem from a read error. The chain uses TRBV7-2 and TRBJ2-5, with 12 positions matching TRBD2. Germline loops: CDR1 SGHTA, CDR2 FQGNSA. The CDR3 is made up of 19 amino acids. The CDR3, as DNA: TGTGCCAGCAACTTAGTAACAAGCTCTAGCGGGGGGGCCATGGAGACCCAGTACTTC. Its translation: CASNLVTSSSGGAMETQYF.